This TCR beta chain came from a study of OX40 agonist ivuxolimab in advanced cancers. Turning to the overall study: Ivuxolimab was a fully human IgG2 agonistic monoclonal antibody targeting the costimulatory receptor OX40 (CD134). Intravenous ivuxolimab was administered to patients every 2 weeks at six dose levels: 0.01, 0.1, 0.3, 1.5, 3 and 10 mg/kg. Among the roughly 52 dose-escalation patients, about 20 had hepatocellular carcinoma, approximately 15 melanoma, 9 renal cell carcinoma and 9 head and neck cancer. In the dose-escalation cohort, around four fifths of patients were male, and the mean age was roughly 60 years with a range of roughly 20 to 85. Prior anti-PD-1, anti-PD-L1 or anti-CTLA-4 therapy was permitted, and checkpoint inhibitors had been received by under 50% of dose-escalation patients. Partial responses occurred in three dose-escalation patients, of whom one had hepatocellular carcinoma and two had cutaneous melanoma. Peripheral TCRbeta sequencing aimed to test whether ivuxolimab altered TCR sequence diversity and caused clonal T-cell expansion. The paper covers the monotherapy dose-escalation part of the phase I ivuxolimab trial, which included N of about 50 patients. The study at large found these results: In the 0.1-3.0 mg/kg groups, partial responders had among the lowest normalized peripheral clonal expansion, particularly in CD8+ T cells. Low levels of normalized T-cell clonal expansion were also seen in some patients who did not respond. On average, CD8+ T cells showed more expanded clones than CD4+ T cells after ivuxolimab. At doses of 0.1 to 3.0 mg/kg, clonal expansion of both CD4+ and CD8+ blood T cells was observed from baseline to week 6. Antigen specificity was not determined for the clonally expanded peripheral T cells.

Patients with autoimmune disease history or receiving systemic immunosuppression were excluded from the trial. In every dose cohort, peripheral blood was drawn for TCR sequencing at baseline, cycle 4 day 1, and cycle 7 day 1. The samples were drawn from a first-in-human, open-label, multicenter phase I dose-escalation trial of ivuxolimab. The trial enrolled adults with locally advanced or metastatic head and neck squamous cell, hepatocellular, melanoma or renal cell carcinoma. Before TCR sequencing, CD4+ and CD8+ T cells were separately sorted from peripheral blood. For sequencing of the TCRbeta CDR3 region, genomic DNA was extracted from the sorted cells. TCRbeta CDR3 regions were sequenced using the immunoSEQ Assay. TCRdb obtained this table from immuneACCESS and retained in-frame rearrangements with V and J assigned. These tables miss some clones; where compared with another copy, unresolved V genes account for less than half of the shortfall, and the remainder is unexplained. Recorded for this sample are tens of thousands of clones; 65% to 85% of them occurred a single time. 4.6% of the sample lies in the top ten.

Turning to this clone: The specificity of this receptor is unknown. Base qualities were left out, and no much larger clone turns up one base away.

For CDR1 and CDR2, the germline V gene lists ENHRY and SYGVKD. Compared with germline, V lacks 3 bases and J lacks 4 bases; bases without a gene match: 14. The CDR3 spans 18 residues, from the cysteine through the phenylalanine. Just the 54-base CDR3 DNA is kept, in frame starting at base 1. The TCR sequence derives from an adult with an advanced solid tumor such as melanoma, head and neck, liver or kidney cancer. Sequencing was performed on CD4+ or CD8+ T cells sorted from blood, taken in a trial of the OX40 agonist ivuxolimab. The sequence is built from TRBV10-3 and TRBJ2-5, and 10 junction bases match TRBD2. The CDR3 has the sequence CAISDPSGVAGGGETQYF. The sequenced DNA is TGTGCCATCAGTGACCCTTCCGGGGTAGCGGGGGGTGGAGAGACCCAGTACTTC.